This is a list of T cell receptor beta chains from one sample in a study of cytomegalovirus exposure and HLA in healthy donors. Sequencing used immunoSEQ multiplex PCR; TCRdb keeps in-frame clones, though not all of them. The sample contains 90,000 to 150,000 clones, around 77% of which appear only once. Sequencing was carried out using PBMCs. The receptors stem from a young man in good health and CMV-seropositive. CDR3s include the opening cysteine and the closing phenylalanine or tryptophan.

v_gene,len,j_gene,CDR3aa
TRBV19,21,TRBJ2-1,CASSIDPSGRARPSSYNEQFF
TRBV29-1,13,TRBJ2-1,CSVEGTGRNEQFF
TRBV19,15,TRBJ1-1,CASSISGTGGTEAFF
TRBV2,11,TRBJ1-2,CASSRDSGYTF
TRBV2,14,TRBJ1-1,CASSRGGVPREAFF
TRBV11-3,13,TRBJ1-1,CASSLSGGTEAFF
TRBV28,14,TRBJ1-5,CASTRVGADQPQHF
TRBV19,13,TRBJ2-5,CASSIDSGETQYF
TRBV2,15,TRBJ1-2,CASSEATGGGVSPTF
TRBV25-1,14,TRBJ1-3,CASSGQGSGNTIYF
TRBV6-5,15,TRBJ2-7,CASSQWTSGNFEQYF
TRBV9,17,TRBJ1-3,CASSPPIPGGKGNTIYF
TRBV9,18,TRBJ1-2,CASSAGQGETSGYYGYTF
TRBV4-1,14,TRBJ1-2,CASSQAQGDYGYTF
TRBV6-1,15,TRBJ2-4,CASARESEVKNSQYF
TRBV19,14,TRBJ1-3,CASSQQSSGNTIYF
TRBV5-4,13,TRBJ1-2,CASSLASGDGYTF
TRBV5-1,17,TRBJ1-1,CASSLTGTGVLGTEAFF
TRBV19,14,TRBJ2-7,CASSILADSYEQYF
TRBV12-5,15,TRBJ2-7,CASGPVAGRSYEQYF
TRBV30,14,TRBJ2-7,CAWSKAGVSDEQYF
TRBV14,11,TRBJ2-1,CASSHGGAEFF
TRBV27,15,TRBJ2-3,CASSPEDYPIDTQYF
TRBV6-4,15,TRBJ2-3,CASSDQGQGTDTQYF
TRBV18,14,TRBJ1-2,CASSPPRSSSGYTF
TRBV25-1,17,TRBJ2-5,CASSESASGGREETQYF
TRBV2,13,TRBJ1-5,CASRGQGQAPQHF